Listed here are 28 T cell receptor beta chains from one sample, sequenced in a study of cytomegalovirus exposure and HLA in healthy donors. PCR employed 60 Vbeta and 13 Jbeta primers. The assay was immunoSEQ multiplex PCR, and TCRdb's table has in-frame clones only and misses some. This sample yields approximately 190,000 clones, of which around 80% are seen a single time; approximately 1.7% belongs to the top ten. Specimen: PBMCs. The receptors derive from a man aged 40-49 years in good health and CMV-seropositive.

J is TRBJ1-1 and V is TRBV6-6; the match to TRBD1 covers 7 bases. V was pared by 2 bases and J by 1 base, with 4 bases of the junction left unmatched. This CDR3 has 15 amino acids. CDR1 is MNHNY and CDR2 is SVGAGI in the germline V gene (reference sequence). This CDR3 reads CASSYLTGTNTEAFF. The CDR3 bases are TGTGCCAGCAGTTACCTGACAGGGACGAACACTGAAGCTTTCTTT.

This chain connects TRBV5-1 to TRBJ2-3; TRBD2 agrees at 9 bases. Trimming cost V 5 bases and J 0 bases; bases outside gene matches: 4. The germline V gene encodes CDR1 SGHRS and CDR2 YFSETQ. This CDR3 spans 15 amino acids. The CDR3 spells CASRPAGGSTDTQYF. CDR3 coding DNA: TGCGCCAGCAGACCCGCGGGGGGGAGCACAGATACGCAGTATTTT.

The chain joins TRBV30 to TRBJ2-7; the D is unclear. There are 12 residues in the CDR3. Germline CDR1 reads GTSNPN; CDR2 reads SVGIG (reference sequence). Trimming cost V 5 bases and J 4 bases, with 12 bases left between them. CDR3 nucleotide sequence: TGTGCCTGGTCCGACCTCGGGTACGAGCAGTACTTC. It yields the protein CAWSDLGYEQYF.

This chain links TRBV27 with TRBJ1-1, with D possibly being TRBD1 (6 bases). From germline, CDR1 is MNHEY and CDR2 SMNVEV (reference sequence). CDR3 size: 20 residues. Trimming removed 4 bases at V and 3 bases at J, with 30 bases between. CDR3 amino acids: CASSCEGESPPQVDDTEAFF. The CDR3 DNA reads TGTGCCAGCAGTTGTGAGGGGGAATCCCCACCTCAGGTTGATGACACTGAAGCTTTCTTT.

This clone has just one count. The rearrangement joins TRBV15 to TRBJ2-3; 7 nucleotides match TRBD2. CDR3 length equals 18 residues. The germline V gene has CDR1 LNHNV and CDR2 YYDKDF (reference sequence). J lost 10 bases, V lost 0 bases, and 19 bases had no gene match. DNA of the CDR3: TGTGCCACCAGCAGAGATGGGACCCCCATGGGAGGGCCATCCGCGCAGTATTTT. Encoded protein: CATSRDGTPMGGPSAQYF.

This clone was seen only a few times. CDR3 nucleotides: TGCGCCAGCAGCTCGGGACTAGCGGGGCCGACCTACGAGCAGTACTTC. This encodes CASSSGLAGPTYEQYF. This chain connects TRBV5-1 to TRBJ2-7; 13 nucleotides agree with TRBD2. Trimming at V came to 3 bases and at J to 2 bases, leaving 5 bases not matched to a gene. The CDR3 is 16 residues long. The V gene's germline CDR1 is SGHRS and CDR2 YFSETQ.

The chain combines TRBV9 with TRBJ2-1; perhaps TRBD1 as D (6 bases). Trimming took 5 bases from V and 7 from J, leaving 10 bases between them. CDR1 is SGDLS and CDR2 is YYNGEE in the germline V gene. The CDR3 covers 12 residues. The CDR3 reads CASSKGDNEQFF. CDR3 DNA sequence: TGTGCCAGCAGTAAGGGGGATAATGAGCAGTTCTTC.

The chain is built from TRBV2 and TRBJ1-2, with 8 bases aligning to TRBD1. V shed 5 bases, J shed 6 bases, and the junction held 8 bases outside the gene matches. The CDR3 totals 14 residues. CDR1 SNHLY and CDR2 FYNNEI come from the germline V gene. The CDR3 DNA is TGTGCCAGCAGTTTCGGACAGGGCCAACATGGCTACACCTTC. It encodes CASSFGQGQHGYTF.

The CDR3 spells CASSIDPAGGNTIYF. The CDR3 region has the DNA TGTGCCAGTAGTATAGATCCGGCGGGAGGAAACACCATATATTTT. V and J are TRBV19 and TRBJ1-3; no reliable D call. This CDR3 comprises 15 residues. Germline lookup yields CDR1 LNHDA and CDR2 SQIVND (reference sequence). The V gene lost 0 bases and the J gene lost 4 bases, with 10 bases spanning the gap.

This chain joins TRBV28 and TRBJ2-5; 7 nucleotides align to TRBD2. Germline values: CDR1 MDHEN, CDR2 SYDVKM. After removal of 7 bases from V and 1 base from J, the junction contained 9 bases not matched to a gene. The CDR3 spans 15 residues. CDR3 sequence reads: CASKLLAEAQETQYF. The DNA of the CDR3 is TGTGCCAGCAAACTTCTAGCGGAGGCCCAAGAGACCCAGTACTTC.

This clone turned up a few times. The chain is built from TRBV6-1 and TRBJ2-1, with 11 bases fitting TRBD2. J gave up 7 bases and V 3 bases, and 8 bases lay outside the gene matches. The CDR3 has 16 amino acids. From germline, CDR1 is MNHNS and CDR2 SASEGT. This CDR3 is CASSDRITSGRNEQFF. In DNA form, the CDR3 reads TGTGCCAGCAGTGACAGGATTACTAGCGGGAGAAATGAGCAGTTCTTC.

CDR3 protein: CASSALVGGAWVSNQPQHF. In nucleotides, the CDR3 is TGTGCCAGCAGTGCGCTAGTGGGGGGGGCGTGGGTCTCTAATCAGCCCCAGCATTTT. The chain has TRBV6-1 and TRBJ1-5, with a possible D match to TRBD1 (6 bases). This CDR3 is built from 19 residues. Germline-derived CDR1 and CDR2 are MNHNS and SASEGT. The V end lost 4 bases, the J end lost 4 bases, and 26 bases lay between the germline ends.

V usage is TRBV2 and J usage is TRBJ2-3; 8 nucleotides line up with TRBD1. The ends lost 3 bases at V and 3 bases at J; junction bases unmatched: 5. Germline V gene data show CDR1 as SNHLY and CDR2 as FYNNEI. There are 15 residues in the CDR3. CDR3 sequence reads: CASSETGVETDTQYF. In DNA, the CDR3 is TGTGCCAGCAGTGAGACAGGGGTGGAAACAGATACGCAGTATTTT.

This sequence joins TRBV14 and TRBJ2-5; TRBD2 agrees at 8 bases. The CDR3 is 13 amino acids. Germline lookup yields CDR1 SGHDN and CDR2 FVKESK. Trimming took 4 bases from V and 4 from J; bases not matched to a gene: 2. Here the CDR3 reads CASSRREGETQYF. In DNA, the CDR3 is TGTGCCAGCAGCCGTCGGGAGGGAGAGACCCAGTACTTC.

CDR3 bases: TGTGCCAGCACTATGGGGCCGCTGCTTAATTCACCCCTCCACTTT. Its protein product is CASTMGPLLNSPLHF. The rearrangement joins TRBV7-9 to TRBJ1-6; D is perhaps TRBD1 (5 bases). The germline CDR1 and CDR2 sequences are SEHNR and FQNEAQ (reference sequence). V shed 7 bases and J shed 6 bases, with 16 bases lying between them. The CDR3 extends over 15 amino acids.

The V call is TRBV29-1, the J call TRBJ1-1; 10 bases line up with TRBD1. The length of the CDR3 is 17 residues. The V gene's germline CDR1 is SQVTM and CDR2 ANQGSEA. V was pared by 3 bases and J by 6 bases, with 16 bases of the junction left unmatched. The CDR3, as DNA: TGCAGCGTTGAGTCCCTAACCCCCTGGACAGGGGGATCTGAAGCTTTCTTT. Encoded protein: CSVESLTPWTGGSEAFF.

This clone was picked up one time. The genes are TRBV7-2 and TRBJ2-7; 7 bases map to TRBD2. The V gene end was trimmed by 7 bases and the J gene end by 6 bases; junction bases not matched to a gene: 12. The CDR3 consists of 14 residues. Germline V gene data show CDR1 as SGHTA and CDR2 as FQGNSA. The CDR3 region is CASKRGAGSSEQYF. The CDR3 nucleotides read TGTGCCAGCAAAAGGGGAGCGGGATCTAGCGAGCAGTACTTC.

The chain combines TRBV7-3 with TRBJ2-2; D is undetermined. V gave up 2 bases and J gave up 0 bases, with 16 bases separating them. The length of the CDR3 is 18 residues. Germline values: CDR1 SGHTA, CDR2 FQGTGA. The CDR3 DNA sequence: TGTGCCAGCAGCTTATCTCCCCCCGGGTCTGCGAACACCGGGGAGCTGTTTTTT. Its translation is CASSLSPPGSANTGELFF.

The chain has TRBV7-2 and TRBJ2-1; 7 bases are a match to TRBD2. The CDR3 covers 15 residues. The J segment lost 8 bases and the V segment lost 5 bases, leaving 12 bases of the junction unmatched. The germline gives CDR1 SGHTA, CDR2 FQGNSA. The CDR3 nucleotides are TGTGCCAGCAGCACCTCCGGGACTACATCGGATGAGCAGTTCTTC. Encoded protein: CASSTSGTTSDEQFF.

This sequence joins TRBV15 and TRBJ2-1, with 7 bases lining up with TRBD1. CDR1 is LNHNV, CDR2 YYDKDF, per germline (reference sequence). The CDR3 spans 13 residues. V dropped 8 bases and J dropped 6; count of bases not matched to a gene: 7. Here the CDR3 DNA reads TGTGCCACCCTTAGCCGGGACAGCAATGAGCAGTTCTTC. It translates to CATLSRDSNEQFF.

The chain has TRBV19 and TRBJ2-1; maybe TRBD2 (6 bases). The length of the CDR3 is 15 residues. Per the germline V gene, CDR1 is LNHDA and CDR2 is SQIVND (reference sequence). The V end lost 7 bases, the J end lost 5 bases, and 18 bases lay between the germline ends. The CDR3 loop reads CASKRDSRRDNEQFF. As DNA, the CDR3 is TGTGCCAGTAAAAGGGACTCCAGACGTGACAATGAGCAGTTCTTC.

This clone has a handful of counts. The chain carries TRBV4-1 and TRBJ2-3; 9 bases are a match to TRBD2. The CDR3 has 17 residues. J was trimmed by 3 bases and V by 0 bases; bases with no gene match: 7. Germline loops: CDR1 MGHRA, CDR2 YSYEKL. The CDR3 DNA is TGCGCCAGCAGCCAAGATGAGGATAGCGGGAGTACAGATACGCAGTATTTT. This translates into CASSQDEDSGSTDTQYF.

The V call is TRBV6-5, the J call TRBJ2-1, with 7 bases fitting TRBD1. Germline-derived CDR1 and CDR2 are MNHEY and SVGAGI. There are 13 residues in the CDR3. J was trimmed by 6 bases and V by 5 bases; bases with no gene match: 4. The CDR3 here is CASSPPGGNEQFF. CDR3 nucleotide sequence: TGTGCCAGCAGTCCACCAGGGGGCAATGAGCAGTTCTTC.

V gene TRBV27 combines with J gene TRBJ1-2; D not resolved. With 2 bases removed from V and 3 bases from J, the gap between germline ends came to 10 bases. The CDR3 loop spans 14 amino acids. Germline CDR1 and CDR2: MNHEY and SMNVEV (reference sequence). The CDR3 here is CASSLALGDYGYTF. The CDR3 DNA reads as TGTGCCAGCAGTTTAGCCCTGGGAGACTATGGCTACACCTTC.

The V and J genes are TRBV5-1 and TRBJ2-3; TRBD2 aligns across 7 bases. The ends lost 4 bases at V and 3 bases at J; junction bases unmatched: 11. The CDR3 is made up of 16 amino acids. CDR1 and CDR2 from the germline V gene are SGHRS and YFSETQ. The CDR3 DNA is TGCGCCAGCAGCATGAGACTAGCCACTTTGACAGATACGCAGTATTTT. Its translation is CASSMRLATLTDTQYF. Combining the CDR3 with reference TRBV5-1 and TRBJ2-3 gives the whole variable domain KAGVTQTPRYLIKTRGQQVTLSCSPISGHRSVSWYQQTPGQGLQFLFEYFSETQRNKGNFPGRFSGRQFSNSRSEMNVSTLELGDSALYLCASSMRLATLTDTQYFGPGTRLTVL.

Comments on this clone: One end of the junction does not line up with germline, which may come from a read error. V gene TRBV6-5 combines with J gene TRBJ1-2; TRBD1 agrees at 7 bases. The V gene's germline CDR1 is MNHEY and CDR2 SVGAGI. The CDR3 is made up of 15 amino acids. The chain's CDR3 is CASSYSTGANYGYTF. CDR3 in DNA: TGTGCCAGCAGCTACTCCACAGGGGCTAACTATGGCTACACCTTC.

In this sample, this clone turned up once. This rearrangement joins TRBV25-1 to TRBJ1-2, with a weak D call TRBD1 (5 bases). The CDR3 extends over 14 amino acids. V lost 8 bases and J lost 6, with 19 bases in between. CDR1 and CDR2 (germline): MGHDK, SYGVNS. CDR3 in amino acids: CASLSWAGTDGYTF. The CDR3 DNA reads TGTGCCAGCCTGTCATGGGCGGGGACGGATGGCTACACCTTC.

The sample holds a few counts of this clone. The rearrangement uses TRBV5-6 and TRBJ2-5; maybe TRBD1 (6 bases). The CDR3 is 13 residues long. Germline lookup yields CDR1 SGHDT and CDR2 YYEEEE. V was pared by 0 bases and J by 3 bases, with 6 bases between. CDR3 protein: CASSLDREETQYF. The CDR3 nucleotides are TGTGCCAGCAGCTTGGACAGGGAAGAGACCCAGTACTTC.